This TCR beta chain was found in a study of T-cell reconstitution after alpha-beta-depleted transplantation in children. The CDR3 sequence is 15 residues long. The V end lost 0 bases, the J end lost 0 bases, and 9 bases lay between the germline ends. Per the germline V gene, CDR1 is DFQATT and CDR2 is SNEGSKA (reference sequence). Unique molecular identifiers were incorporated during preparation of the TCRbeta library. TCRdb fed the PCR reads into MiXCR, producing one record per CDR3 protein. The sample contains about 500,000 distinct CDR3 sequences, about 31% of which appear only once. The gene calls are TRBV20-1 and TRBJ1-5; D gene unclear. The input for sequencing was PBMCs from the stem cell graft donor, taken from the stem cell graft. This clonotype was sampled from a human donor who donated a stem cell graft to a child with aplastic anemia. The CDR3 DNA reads TGCAGTGCTAGAGAAAAACTTAATAGCAATCAGCCCCAGCATTTT. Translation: CSAREKLNSNQPQHF.